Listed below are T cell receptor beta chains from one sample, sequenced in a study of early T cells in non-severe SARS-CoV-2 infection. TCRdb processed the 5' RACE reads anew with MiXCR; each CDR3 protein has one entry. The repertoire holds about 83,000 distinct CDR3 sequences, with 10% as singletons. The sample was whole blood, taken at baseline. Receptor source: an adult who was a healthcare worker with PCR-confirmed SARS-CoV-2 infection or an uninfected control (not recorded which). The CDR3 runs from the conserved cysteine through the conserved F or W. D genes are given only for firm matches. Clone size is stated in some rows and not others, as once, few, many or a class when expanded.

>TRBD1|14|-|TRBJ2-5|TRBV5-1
CASSGGQGKETQYF
TGCGCCAGCAGTGGCGGACAGGGGAAAGAGACCCAGTACTTC
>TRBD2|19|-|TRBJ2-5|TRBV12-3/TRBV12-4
CASSFLRRTSGGYQETQYF
TGTGCCAGCAGTTTTCTCCGCCGGACTAGCGGGGGATACCAAGAGACCCAGTACTTC
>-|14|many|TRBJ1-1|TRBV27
CASTSDIFSTEAFF
TGTGCCAGCACCTCGGACATCTTTAGCACTGAAGCTTTCTTT
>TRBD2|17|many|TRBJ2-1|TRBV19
CASSIDLLAGASNEQFF
TGTGCCAGTAGTATAGATCTCCTAGCGGGAGCGTCTAATGAGCAGTTCTTC
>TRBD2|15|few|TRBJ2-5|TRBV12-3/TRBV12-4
CASTPGTSGTRAQYF
TGTGCCAGCACCCCCGGGACTAGCGGGACCCGGGCCCAGTACTTC
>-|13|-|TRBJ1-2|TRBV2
CASSPRLPYGYTF
TGTGCCAGCAGTCCTCGTCTCCCATATGGCTACACCTTC
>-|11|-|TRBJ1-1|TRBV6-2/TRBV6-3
CASSWWAGAFF
TGTGCCAGCAGTTGGTGGGCAGGGGCTTTCTTT
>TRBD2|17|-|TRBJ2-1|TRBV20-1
CSARVASGRSSYNEQFF
TGCAGTGCTAGGGTCGCTAGCGGGCGGAGCTCCTACAATGAGCAGTTCTTC
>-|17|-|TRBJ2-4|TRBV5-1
CASSLSPLASGKNIQYF
TGCGCCAGCAGCTTGTCACCACTAGCTTCGGGCAAAAACATTCAGTACTTC
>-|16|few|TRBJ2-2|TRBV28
CASKRERSTNTGELFF
TGTGCCAGCAAGCGCGAGCGGAGCACGAACACCGGGGAGCTGTTTTTT
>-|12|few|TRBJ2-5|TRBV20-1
CSARTQGETQYF
TGCAGTGCGAGGACTCAGGGGGAGACCCAGTACTTC
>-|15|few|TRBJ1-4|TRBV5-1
CASSPQKLGDEKLFF
TGCGCCAGCAGCCCCCAGAAACTTGGAGATGAAAAACTGTTTTTT
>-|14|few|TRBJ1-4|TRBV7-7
CASSSGVSNEKLFF
TGTGCCAGCAGCTCTGGGGTTTCTAATGAAAAACTGTTTTTT
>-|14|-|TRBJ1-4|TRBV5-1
CASSRDATNEKLFF
TGCGCCAGCAGCCGAGATGCAACTAATGAAAAACTGTTTTTT
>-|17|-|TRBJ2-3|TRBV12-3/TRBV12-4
CASSLIRTSPSTDTQYF
TGTGCCAGCAGTTTAATCAGGACCTCCCCTAGCACAGATACGCAGTATTTT